This T cell receptor (beta chain) was obtained from a study of T cell responses to AZD1222 COVID-19 vaccine. Analysis merged second doses at about 4 or about 12 weeks. Germline V lookup: CDR1 GTSNPN, CDR2 SVGIG (reference sequence). This CDR3 spans 17 amino acids. The V end lost 1 base, the J end lost 5 bases, and 23 bases lay between the germline ends. Sequencing used immunoSEQ multiplex PCR; TCRdb keeps in-frame clones, though not all of them. The table includes fewer than 150,000 clones, roughly 91% detected once. The input for sequencing was peripheral blood, taken 28 days after the second AZD1222 dose. The chain uses TRBV30 and TRBJ1-1; possible D gene TRBD1, 6 bases. This TCR derives from an adult who received the AZD1222 COVID-19 vaccine. CDR3 bases: TGTGCCTGGAGTGAACGGGGGGCGAGGGGTTTGAGGACTGAAGCTTTCTTT. Translating gives CAWSERGARGLRTEAFF.